Listed here is a single T cell receptor beta chain. The entry originates in a study of cytomegalovirus exposure and HLA in healthy donors. CDR1 and CDR2 from the germline V gene are GTSNPN and SVGIG (reference sequence). The CDR3 consists of 13 residues. Trimming removed 5 bases from V and 6 bases from J, with 16 bases in between. The PCR employed 60 Vbeta primers together with 13 Jbeta primers. The data were produced by immunoSEQ multiplex PCR, yet TCRdb's version contains in-frame clones alone and is incomplete. In the table there are about 250,000 clones, just over 70% of which are singletons. The sequence was collected from a female donor in good health and CMV-seronegative. Sequenced: PBMCs. This rearrangement joins TRBV30 to TRBJ1-1; the D is unclear. CDR3 in DNA: TGTGCCTGGGGGGAGGGAAAGGCCCCTGAAGCTTTCTTT. Its translation: CAWGEGKAPEAFF. Drawing the rest from reference TRBV30 and TRBJ1-1, the complete variable domain is SQTIHQWPATLVQPVGSPLSLECTVEGTSNPNLYWYRQAAGRGLQLLFYSVGIGQISSEVPQNLSASRPQDRQFILSSKKLLLSDSGFYLCAWGEGKAPEAFFGQGTRLTVV.